The 19 T cell receptor beta chains below were found in one sample sequenced in a study of T cell responses to AZD1222 COVID-19 vaccine. Using immunoSEQ multiplex PCR, the repertoire was profiled, and TCRdb retains in-frame clones only, with some absent. The repertoire holds more than 100,000 clones, around 93% seen once, with approximately 7.9% in the top ten. The input for sequencing was peripheral blood, taken 28 days after the second AZD1222 dose. Receptors were obtained from an adult who received the AZD1222 COVID-19 vaccine.

CDR3 sequence: CASSEEPGPDTQYF. The CDR3 coding sequence is TGTGCCAGCAGTGAGGAGCCAGGGCCAGATACGCAGTATTTT. The J gene is TRBJ2-3, the V gene TRBV2; tentatively, D is TRBD1 (5 bases). This CDR3 has 14 residues. Germline CDR1 and CDR2: SNHLY and FYNNEI. Trimming pared 3 bases from V and 4 bases from J, leaving 11 bases between.

This clone came up once. This chain uses TRBV28 with TRBJ2-2, with 7 nucleotides matching TRBD1. CDR1 MDHEN and CDR2 SYDVKM come from the germline V gene. The CDR3 totals 15 residues. V gave up 3 bases and J gave up 7 bases; unmatched junction bases: 8. This CDR3 reads CASSFRTGAGGELFF. The CDR3 coding sequence is TGTGCCAGCAGTTTTCGTACAGGGGCGGGCGGGGAGCTGTTTTTT.

This rearrangement joins TRBV28 to TRBJ2-5; 10 bases align to TRBD1. The CDR3 has 13 residues. V dropped 8 bases and J dropped 4; count of bases not matched to a gene: 4. Germline V gene lookup returns CDR1 MDHEN and CDR2 SYDVKM. Written as DNA, the CDR3 is TGTGCCAGCCGGCGGGACAGGGGAGAGACCCAGTACTTC. Translated: CASRRDRGETQYF.

CDR3 amino acids: CASRRQGDYGYTF. The CDR3 DNA follows: TGTGCCAGCAGAAGACAGGGGGACTATGGCTACACCTTC. The gene calls are TRBV27 and TRBJ1-2, with 9 bases that match TRBD1. Germline values: CDR1 MNHEY, CDR2 SMNVEV (reference sequence). With V trimmed by 6 bases and J by 3 bases, 2 bases remained unmatched. This CDR3 spans 13 amino acids.

The chain employs TRBV7-2 and TRBJ1-2; a weak D match, TRBD1 (6 bases). This CDR3 is 14 amino acids long. The V gene's germline CDR1 is SGHTA and CDR2 FQGNSA. Trimming removed 2 bases from V and 8 bases from J, with 15 bases in between. The CDR3 DNA reads TGTGCCAGCAGCTTAAGCCCCTCGGGGGGCGGCTACACCTTC. The encoded protein is CASSLSPSGGGYTF.

This chain uses TRBV7-2 with TRBJ1-5; 9 nucleotides line up with TRBD1. J gave up 4 bases and V 5 bases, and 6 bases lay outside the gene matches. Germline CDR1 is SGHTA and CDR2 is FQGNSA. There are 15 residues in the CDR3. In DNA, the CDR3 is TGTGCCAGCAGCCCCAGGACAGGGGAAAATCAGCCCCAGCATTTT. Translating gives CASSPRTGENQPQHF. The full variable domain, in which reference TRBV7-2 and TRBJ1-5 provide the parts outside the CDR3, is GAGVSQSPSNKVTEKGKDVELRCDPISGHTALYWYRQSLGQGLEFLIYFQGNSAPDKSGLPSDRFSAERTGGSVSTLTIQRTQQEDSAVYLCASSPRTGENQPQHFGDGTRLSIL.

The chain joins TRBV25-1 to TRBJ1-1; D possibly corresponds to TRBD1 (5 bases). V gave up 1 base and J gave up 6 bases, with 12 bases separating them. Germline V CDR1 and CDR2: MGHDK, SYGVNS. The CDR3 length is 14 residues. The chain's CDR3 is CASSESGFSAEAFF. CDR3 in DNA: TGTGCCAGCAGTGAATCAGGGTTTTCTGCTGAAGCTTTCTTT.

This rearrangement joins TRBV20-1 to TRBJ1-1; tentatively, D is TRBD1 (6 bases). Germline CDR1 DFQATT, CDR2 SNEGSKA (reference sequence). This CDR3 is built from 13 residues. The V gene lost 3 bases and the J gene lost 1 base, with 9 bases spanning the gap. The CDR3 reads CSASPTGNTEAFF. CDR3 DNA: TGCAGTGCTAGTCCGACAGGGAACACTGAAGCTTTCTTT.

In this sample, this clone turned up once. The DNA for the CDR3 is TGTGCCACCAGTGAAGGACAAGGGGTCCACGAGCAGTACTTC. Its translation is CATSEGQGVHEQYF. V is TRBV24-1 and J is TRBJ2-7; possibly TRBD1 for D (5 bases). The V and J ends lost 4 bases and 5 bases respectively, with 14 bases between them. CDR3 length: 14 amino acids. Germline values: CDR1 KGHDR, CDR2 SFDVKD.

The rearrangement uses TRBV5-1 and TRBJ1-4; D may be TRBD1 (6 bases). Trimming pared 0 bases from V and 7 bases from J, leaving 10 bases between. CDR1 SGHRS and CDR2 YFSETQ come from the germline V gene. The CDR3 has 14 amino acids. CDR3 sequence: CASSLEGVSEKLFF. DNA of the CDR3: TGCGCCAGCAGCTTGGAGGGGGTTAGTGAAAAACTGTTTTTT.

This chain links TRBV19 with TRBJ1-1; possibly TRBD1 for D (6 bases). The CDR3 totals 14 residues. V was shortened by 4 bases and J by 4 bases, with 13 bases between the two germline ends. In germline, CDR1 is LNHDA, CDR2 SQIVND (reference sequence). The DNA of the CDR3 is TGTGCCAGTAGTACCGCAGGGGTGGGCACTGAAGCTTTCTTT. Amino acids: CASSTAGVGTEAFF. Full variable domain (missing parts from reference TRBV19 and TRBJ1-1): DGGITQSPKYLFRKEGQNVTLSCEQNLNHDAMYWYRQDPGQGLRLIYYSQIVNDFQKGDIAEGYSVSREKKESFPLTVTSAQKNPTAFYLCASSTAGVGTEAFFGQGTRLTVV.

The chain has TRBV5-5 and TRBJ1-6, with 7 nucleotides matching TRBD1. The CDR3 is 14 amino acids. V dropped 2 bases and J dropped 9; count of bases not matched to a gene: 5. The germline CDR1 and CDR2 sequences are SGHKS and YYEKEE (reference sequence). As DNA, the CDR3 is TGTGCCAGCAGCTTCGCTTCAGGGGGTTCACCCCTCCACTTT. Translation gives CASSFASGGSPLHF.

This clone was seen only once. The J gene is TRBJ1-2, the V gene TRBV28; D is undetermined. Trimming cost V 8 bases and J 2 bases, with 12 bases left between them. Germline assignment: CDR1 MDHEN and CDR2 SYDVKM. The CDR3 totals 13 residues. CDR3 protein: CASRTAGNYGYTF. CDR3 coding DNA: TGTGCCAGCCGAACGGCGGGGAACTATGGCTACACCTTC.

The chain links TRBV18 to TRBJ1-2, with unresolved D. The CDR3 sequence is 18 residues long. Germline V gives CDR1 KGHSH, CDR2 LQKENI. V lost 5 bases to trimming and J lost 5 bases, with 27 bases between them. CDR3 DNA sequence: TGTGCCAGCTCATCCCTTTTGAGAAAATTGGACCCTATTTATGGCTACACCTTC. Amino acids: CASSSLLRKLDPIYGYTF.

The chain employs TRBV2 and TRBJ1-5; TRBD1 agrees at 10 bases. Per germline, CDR1 SNHLY and CDR2 FYNNEI. This CDR3 is 15 amino acids long. Losses at the gene ends were 6 bases for V and 7 bases for J; bases not matched to a gene: 9. CDR3 residues: CASSAIRTGGQPQHF. The CDR3 DNA follows: TGTGCCAGCAGCGCCATTAGGACAGGGGGACAGCCCCAGCATTTT.

The chain has TRBV7-2 and TRBJ2-1, with 11 bases matching TRBD2. With 5 bases clipped from V and 3 bases from J, the junction kept 3 bases outside the gene matches. The CDR3 is made up of 15 amino acids. CDR1 SGHTA and CDR2 FQGNSA come from the germline V gene. This CDR3 is CASSTTSGSYNEQFF. Here the CDR3 DNA reads TGTGCCAGCAGCACTACTAGCGGGAGCTACAATGAGCAGTTCTTC.

The genes are TRBV20-1 and TRBJ2-7; weak D call: TRBD2 (6 bases). The CDR3 is made up of 11 amino acids. CDR1 is DFQATT and CDR2 is SNEGSKA in the germline V gene (reference sequence). V dropped 7 bases and J dropped 3 bases, with 10 bases sitting between them. CDR3 in amino acids: CSGWRDYEQYF. CDR3 nucleotide sequence: TGCAGTGGGTGGAGGGACTACGAGCAGTACTTC.

This clone was found once. V and J are TRBV4-2 and TRBJ2-3; 12 nucleotides align to TRBD2. Trimming took 8 bases from V and 0 from J; bases not matched to a gene: 6. This CDR3 comprises 16 residues. Germline assignment: CDR1 LGHNA and CDR2 YNFKEQ. CDR3 DNA: TGTGCCAGCGCAACTAGCGGGGGGTCTAGCACAGATACGCAGTATTTT. Its protein is CASATSGGSSTDTQYF.

As to this clone: Within the sample, other DNA sequences also encode this same CDR3. The chain joins TRBV5-4 to TRBJ2-7; 9 nucleotides agree with TRBD1. The CDR3 loop spans 15 amino acids. V gave up 0 bases and J gave up 4 bases; unmatched junction bases: 5. The V gene's germline CDR1 is SGHNT and CDR2 YYREEE (reference sequence). This chain's CDR3 is CASSLAGTGRYEQYF. CDR3 nucleotide sequence: TGTGCCAGCAGCTTGGCCGGGACAGGGAGGTACGAGCAGTACTTC.